These 18 T cell receptor beta chains were all obtained from the same sample, sequenced in a study of T cells in Graves' hyperthyroidism and ophthalmopathy. The source material, RNA transcripts, was used to amplify TCR beta CDR3 regions. The HTBI primer set drove a first-round RT-PCR of the TCR CDR3. TCRdb itself ran the multiplex PCR reads through MiXCR, one entry per CDR3 protein. The sample has around 180,000 distinct CDR3 sequences, about 18% seen once. Sequencing was carried out using blood. The receptors originated from a woman aged 50 to 65 with Graves' hyperthyroidism.

V gene TRBV20-1 combines with J gene TRBJ1-2; D gene unclear. Per germline, CDR1 DFQATT and CDR2 SNEGSKA (reference sequence). Trimming stripped 1 base from V and 6 bases from J, with 12 bases between. CDR3 length equals 13 residues. CDR3 protein: CSARAVQAHGYTF. The CDR3, as DNA: TGCAGTGCTAGAGCCGTTCAGGCCCATGGCTACACCTTC.

A single count supports this clonotype. The chain is built from TRBV28 and TRBJ1-5; D unresolved. Trimming took off 6 bases at V and 8 bases at J, with 11 bases between the two ends. CDR1 and CDR2 (germline): MDHEN, SYDVKM. This CDR3 is 12 amino acids long. CDR3 in amino acids: CASSTLGEPQHF. The DNA of the CDR3 is TGTGCCAGCAGCACCCTCGGAGAGCCCCAGCATTTT.

The table lists this clonotype with many counts. The rearrangement links TRBV13 to TRBJ2-7, with D possibly being TRBD1 (5 bases). V was trimmed by 5 bases and J by 4 bases, leaving 9 bases between them. This CDR3 region has 12 residues. Germline CDR1 is PRHDT and CDR2 is FYEKMQ (reference sequence). CDR3 bases: TGTGCCAGCAGCCCAGACAGATACGAGCAGTACTTC. Translating it yields CASSPDRYEQYF. The whole variable domain, filled in from reference TRBV13 and TRBJ2-7, reads AAGVIQSPRHLIKEKRETATLKCYPIPRHDTVYWYQQGPGQDPQFLISFYEKMQSDKGSIPDRFSAQQFSDYHSELNMSSLELGDSALYFCASSPDRYEQYFGPGTRLTVT.

The table lists this clonotype with many counts. J is TRBJ2-1 and V is TRBV9; 11 bases agree with TRBD1. The trim removed 2 bases at V and 8 bases at J, leaving 6 bases unmatched. The CDR3 has 15 amino acids. From germline, CDR1 is SGDLS and CDR2 YYNGEE. Here the CDR3 reads CASSVGQGAWDEQFF. The CDR3 coding sequence is TGTGCCAGCAGCGTCGGACAGGGGGCCTGGGATGAGCAGTTCTTC.

This clonotype was seen repeatedly, ten times or more. The V call is TRBV7-9, the J call TRBJ1-2; weak D call: TRBD1 (5 bases). Trimming pared 5 bases from V and 2 bases from J, leaving 12 bases between. There are 14 residues in the CDR3. Germline assignment: CDR1 SEHNR and CDR2 FQNEAQ (reference sequence). CDR3 in DNA: TGTGCCAGCAGCCCCCGGACAACCAACTATGGCTACACCTTC. The encoded protein is CASSPRTTNYGYTF.

This clonotype came up many times. This sequence joins TRBV6-6 and TRBJ1-1, with a possible D match to TRBD1 (6 bases). Germline V gene lookup returns CDR1 MNHNY and CDR2 SVGAGI (reference sequence). Trimming cost V 0 bases and J 3 bases, with 8 bases left between them. The CDR3 spans 14 residues. In DNA form, the CDR3 reads TGTGCCAGCAGTTACTCACAGGGAGACACTGAAGCTTTCTTT. It yields the protein CASSYSQGDTEAFF.

The CDR3 reads CASSHLGPTRGNEQFF. DNA for the CDR3: TGCGCCAGCAGCCACCTCGGACCGACACGGGGCAATGAGCAGTTCTTC. The J gene is TRBJ2-1, the V gene TRBV4-3; perhaps TRBD2 as D (5 bases). This CDR3 comprises 16 residues. Germline V gene data show CDR1 as LGHNA and CDR2 as YSLEER. Trimming removed 3 bases at V and 6 bases at J, with 18 bases between.

This clonotype was detected ten times or more. The chain uses TRBV5-1 and TRBJ2-3; 13 bases align to TRBD2. The CDR3 is 21 residues long. V lost 0 bases, J lost 2 bases, and 15 bases stayed unmatched. CDR1 SGHRS and CDR2 YFSETQ come from the germline V gene. The CDR3 loop reads CASSLGTSGGAVRRHTDTQYF. The CDR3 DNA follows: TGCGCCAGCAGCTTGGGAACTAGCGGGGGGGCCGTCCGCCGCCACACAGATACGCAGTATTTT.

The chain uses TRBV11-2 and TRBJ2-5; perhaps D is TRBD1 or TRBD2 (6 bases each). From germline, CDR1 is SGHAT and CDR2 FQNNGV. This CDR3 is built from 14 residues. V lost 7 bases and J 5 bases, leaving 17 bases between the germline ends. CDR3 residues: CASTTPGAWETQYF. CDR3 nucleotide sequence: TGTGCCAGCACCACTCCGGGGGCTTGGGAGACCCAGTACTTC.

This clonotype was observed many times. The V call is TRBV7-9, the J call TRBJ1-6; 11 positions agree with TRBD1. Losses at the gene ends were 4 bases for V and 10 bases for J; bases not matched to a gene: 12. Germline CDR1 is SEHNR and CDR2 is FQNEAQ (reference sequence). There are 17 residues in the CDR3. The DNA for the CDR3 is TGTGCCAGCAGCTCCCCACCCGGGACAGGGGGAGGGTCACCCCTCCACTTT. The encoded protein is CASSSPPGTGGGSPLHF.

There are many counts of this clonotype. The J gene is TRBJ1-5, the V gene TRBV6-5; D may be TRBD1 (5 bases). The CDR3 totals 15 residues. The germline V and J ends were trimmed by 0 bases and 3 bases, with 9 bases remaining between them. Per the germline V gene, CDR1 is MNHEY and CDR2 is SVGAGI. The CDR3 bases are TGTGCCAGCAGTTACTCTCGGACAAACAATCAGCCCCAGCATTTT. Its translation: CASSYSRTNNQPQHF.

CDR3 in DNA: TGTGCCAGCAGCTGGGGGAGGGCGAACACTGAAGCTTTCTTT. This encodes CASSWGRANTEAFF. This chain uses TRBV9 with TRBJ1-1, with D possibly being TRBD1 (5 bases). The V gene's germline CDR1 is SGDLS and CDR2 YYNGEE. CDR3 length: 14 residues. V shed 4 bases and J shed 1 base, with 11 bases lying between them. Full variable domain (outside the CDR3, taken from reference TRBV9 and TRBJ1-1): DSGVTQTPKHLITATGQRVTLRCSPRSGDLSVYWYQQSLDQGLQFLIQYYNGEERAKGNILERFSAQQFPDLHSELNLSSLELGDSALYFCASSWGRANTEAFFGQGTRLTVV.

Many counts were recorded for this clonotype. V usage is TRBV10-3 and J usage is TRBJ2-7; 7 nucleotides agree with TRBD1. The CDR3 spans 12 residues. Germline V gene lookup returns CDR1 ENHRY and CDR2 SYGVKD. The V segment lost 4 bases and the J segment 6 bases; nucleotides outside the gene matches: 3. DNA of the CDR3: TGTGCCATCAGTGGGGACAGAACCGAGCAGTACTTC. It yields the protein CAISGDRTEQYF.

A few counts support this clonotype. This chain connects TRBV5-4 to TRBJ2-5; 8 nucleotides match TRBD2. The CDR3 consists of 15 residues. Germline CDR1 is SGHNT and CDR2 is YYREEE (reference sequence). The trim removed 4 bases at V and 3 bases at J, leaving 8 bases unmatched. CDR3 residues: CASSRSGGKEETQYF. DNA of the CDR3: TGTGCCAGCAGCCGGTCGGGGGGGAAGGAAGAGACCCAGTACTTC.

CDR3 amino acids: CSARKAGGTDTQYF. As DNA, the CDR3 is TGCAGTGCTAGAAAAGCGGGGGGCACAGATACGCAGTATTTT. The chain employs TRBV20-1 and TRBJ2-3; TRBD2 agrees at 8 bases. Trimming at V came to 2 bases and at J to 1 base, leaving 2 bases not matched to a gene. The germline V gene encodes CDR1 DFQATT and CDR2 SNEGSKA (reference sequence). The CDR3 is 14 amino acids.

The V gene is TRBV2, the J gene TRBJ1-3, with D unclear. The CDR3 has 16 amino acids. The germline V gene encodes CDR1 SNHLY and CDR2 FYNNEI. Trimming shortened V by 5 bases and J by 0 bases, and 14 bases separated the two germline ends. CDR3 in amino acids: CASSLNDRVSGNTIYF. The CDR3 DNA is TGTGCCAGCAGTCTGAACGACCGAGTCTCTGGAAACACCATATATTTT.

About this clonotype: A much larger clone lies a single base off, so this may be a read error. The chain has TRBV18 and TRBJ2-5; 7 bases match TRBD2. V lost 0 bases and J lost 6; bases outside the gene matches: 4. Germline values: CDR1 KGHSH, CDR2 LQKENI. This CDR3 spans 14 amino acids. CDR3 coding DNA: TGTGCCAGCTCACCACCGGGAGGGGAAAAGACCCAGTACTTC. Its protein is CASSPPGGEKTQYF.

This clonotype was counted once. The V and J genes are TRBV18 and TRBJ2-3, with a possible D match to TRBD1 (5 bases). The CDR3 covers 15 residues. Germline CDR1 and CDR2: KGHSH and LQKENI. V shed 3 bases and J shed 5 bases, with 15 bases lying between them. The CDR3 bases are TGTGCCAGCTCACCCAAAACTCGACAGTTAGATACGCAGTATTTT. Translating gives CASSPKTRQLDTQYF. The variable domain in full, completed from reference TRBV18 and TRBJ2-3, reads NAGVMQNPRHLVRRRGQEARLRCSPMKGHSHVYWYRQLPEEGLKFMVYLQKENIIDESGMPKERFSAEFPKEGPSILRIQQVVRGDSAAYFCASSPKTRQLDTQYFGPGTRLTVL.